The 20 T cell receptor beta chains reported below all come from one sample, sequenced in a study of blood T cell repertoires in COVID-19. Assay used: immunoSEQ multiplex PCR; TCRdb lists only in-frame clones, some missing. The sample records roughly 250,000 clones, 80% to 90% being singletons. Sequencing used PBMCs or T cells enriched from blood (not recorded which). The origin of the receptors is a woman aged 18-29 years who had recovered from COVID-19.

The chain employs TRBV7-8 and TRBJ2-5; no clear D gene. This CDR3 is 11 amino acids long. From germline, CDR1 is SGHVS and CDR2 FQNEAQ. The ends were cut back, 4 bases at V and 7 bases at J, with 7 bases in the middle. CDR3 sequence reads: CASSSVGTQYF. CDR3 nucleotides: TGTGCCAGCAGCTCGGTCGGGACCCAGTACTTC.

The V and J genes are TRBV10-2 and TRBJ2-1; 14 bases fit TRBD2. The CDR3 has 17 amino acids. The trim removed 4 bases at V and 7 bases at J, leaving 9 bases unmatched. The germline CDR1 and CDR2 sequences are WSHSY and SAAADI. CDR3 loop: CASSGEGLAGAWNEQFF. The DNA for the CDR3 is TGCGCCAGCAGTGGGGAGGGACTAGCGGGGGCGTGGAATGAGCAGTTCTTC.

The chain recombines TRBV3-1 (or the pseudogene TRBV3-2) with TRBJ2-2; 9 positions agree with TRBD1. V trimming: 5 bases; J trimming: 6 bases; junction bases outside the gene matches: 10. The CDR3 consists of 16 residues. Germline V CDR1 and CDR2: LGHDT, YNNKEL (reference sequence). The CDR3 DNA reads TGTGCCAGCAGCAGAGAGGACAGGGGCTTGTCCGGGGAGCTGTTTTTT. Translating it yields CASSREDRGLSGELFF.

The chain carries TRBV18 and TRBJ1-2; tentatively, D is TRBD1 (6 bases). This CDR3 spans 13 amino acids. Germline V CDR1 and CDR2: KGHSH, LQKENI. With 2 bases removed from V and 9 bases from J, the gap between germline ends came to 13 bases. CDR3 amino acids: CASSPDRTDSYTF. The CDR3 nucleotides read TGTGCCAGCTCACCAGACAGGACAGATAGCTACACCTTC.

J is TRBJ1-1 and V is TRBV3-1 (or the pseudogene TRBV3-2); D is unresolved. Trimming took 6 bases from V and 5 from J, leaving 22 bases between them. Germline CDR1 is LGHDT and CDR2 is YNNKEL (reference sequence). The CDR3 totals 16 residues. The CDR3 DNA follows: TGTGCCAGCAGTCGACGTGGCGGGATCGGTAGGACTGAAGCTTTCTTT. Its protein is CASSRRGGIGRTEAFF.

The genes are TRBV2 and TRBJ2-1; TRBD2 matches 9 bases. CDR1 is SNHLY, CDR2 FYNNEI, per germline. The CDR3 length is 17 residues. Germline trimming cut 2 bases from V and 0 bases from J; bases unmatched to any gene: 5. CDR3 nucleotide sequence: TGTGCCAGCAGTGAATGGGTAGCGGGGGTCTCCTACAATGAGCAGTTCTTC. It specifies CASSEWVAGVSYNEQFF.

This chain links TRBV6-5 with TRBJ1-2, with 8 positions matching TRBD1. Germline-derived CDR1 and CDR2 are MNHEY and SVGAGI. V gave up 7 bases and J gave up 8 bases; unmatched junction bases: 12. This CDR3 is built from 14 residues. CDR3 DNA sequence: TGTGCCAGCAAGGGGGACAGGTCCTTTTGGGGCTACACCTTC. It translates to CASKGDRSFWGYTF.

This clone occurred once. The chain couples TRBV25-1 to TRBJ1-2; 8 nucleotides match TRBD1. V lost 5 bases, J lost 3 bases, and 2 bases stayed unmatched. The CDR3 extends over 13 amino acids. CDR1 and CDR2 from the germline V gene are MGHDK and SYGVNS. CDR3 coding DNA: TGTGCCAGCAGTCAGGGGGCATACTATGGCTACACCTTC. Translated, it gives CASSQGAYYGYTF.

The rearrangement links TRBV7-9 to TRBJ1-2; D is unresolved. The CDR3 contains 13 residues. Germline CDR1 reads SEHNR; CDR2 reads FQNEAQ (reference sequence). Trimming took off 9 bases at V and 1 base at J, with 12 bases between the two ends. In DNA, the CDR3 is TGTGCCAGTCAGGCGCCAAATAACTATGGCTACACCTTC. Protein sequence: CASQAPNNYGYTF.

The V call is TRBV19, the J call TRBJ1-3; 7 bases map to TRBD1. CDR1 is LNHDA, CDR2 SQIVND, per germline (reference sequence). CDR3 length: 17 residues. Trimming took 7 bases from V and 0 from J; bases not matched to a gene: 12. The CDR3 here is CASTTLGQTHSGNTIYF. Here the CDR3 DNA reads TGTGCCAGTACCACTTTGGGACAGACTCACTCTGGAAACACCATATATTTT. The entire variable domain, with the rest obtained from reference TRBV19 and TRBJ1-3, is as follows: DGGITQSPKYLFRKEGQNVTLSCEQNLNHDAMYWYRQDPGQGLRLIYYSQIVNDFQKGDIAEGYSVSREKKESFPLTVTSAQKNPTAFYLCASTTLGQTHSGNTIYFGEGSWLTVV.

CDR3 sequence reads: CASSLSGGTNEKLFF. In DNA form, the CDR3 reads TGCGCCAGCAGCTTGTCCGGGGGTACTAATGAAAAACTGTTTTTT. The V and J genes are TRBV5-1 and TRBJ1-4; possible D gene TRBD1, 5 bases. The CDR3 runs to 15 residues. Per germline, CDR1 SGHRS and CDR2 YFSETQ. V lost 1 base and J lost 2, with 9 bases in between.

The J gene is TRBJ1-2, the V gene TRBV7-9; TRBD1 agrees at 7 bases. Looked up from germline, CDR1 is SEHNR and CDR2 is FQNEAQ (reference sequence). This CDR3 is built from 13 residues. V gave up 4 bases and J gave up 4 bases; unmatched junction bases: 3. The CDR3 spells CASSSDRIYGYTF. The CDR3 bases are TGTGCCAGCAGCTCGGACAGGATCTATGGCTACACCTTC.

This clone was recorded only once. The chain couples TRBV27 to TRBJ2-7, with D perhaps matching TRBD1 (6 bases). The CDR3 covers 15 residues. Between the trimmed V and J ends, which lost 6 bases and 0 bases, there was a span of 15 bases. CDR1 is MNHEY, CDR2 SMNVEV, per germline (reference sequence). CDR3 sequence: CASRLTGLSSYEQYF. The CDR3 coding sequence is TGTGCCAGCAGGCTCACAGGGCTTAGCTCCTACGAGCAGTACTTC.

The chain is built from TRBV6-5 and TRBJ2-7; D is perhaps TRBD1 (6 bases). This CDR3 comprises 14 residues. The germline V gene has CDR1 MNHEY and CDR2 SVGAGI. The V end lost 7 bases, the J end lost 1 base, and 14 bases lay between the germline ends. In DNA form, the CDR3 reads TGTGCCAGCATTCGGGACATCCCTTCCTACGAGCAGTACTTC. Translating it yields CASIRDIPSYEQYF.

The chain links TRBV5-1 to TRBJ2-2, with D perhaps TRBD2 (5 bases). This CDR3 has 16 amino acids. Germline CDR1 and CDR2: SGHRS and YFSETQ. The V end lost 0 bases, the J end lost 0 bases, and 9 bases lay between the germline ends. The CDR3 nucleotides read TGCGCCAGCAGCTTGGCGCCGGGGACGAACACCGGGGAGCTGTTTTTT. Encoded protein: CASSLAPGTNTGELFF.

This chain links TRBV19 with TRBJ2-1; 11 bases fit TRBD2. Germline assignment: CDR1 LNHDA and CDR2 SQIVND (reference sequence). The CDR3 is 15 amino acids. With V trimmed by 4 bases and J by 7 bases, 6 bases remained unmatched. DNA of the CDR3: TGTGCCAGTAGTACGTTAGCGGGGGGGTGGAATGAGCAGTTCTTC. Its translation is CASSTLAGGWNEQFF.

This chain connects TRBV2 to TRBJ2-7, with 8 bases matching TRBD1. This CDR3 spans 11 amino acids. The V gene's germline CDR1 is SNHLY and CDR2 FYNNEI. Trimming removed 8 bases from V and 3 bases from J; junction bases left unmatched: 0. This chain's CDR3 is CASGQGYEQYF. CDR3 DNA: TGTGCCAGCGGACAGGGCTACGAGCAGTACTTC.

The CDR3 sequence: CASSQTGDSNQPQHF. DNA for the CDR3: TGCGCCAGCAGCCAGACAGGGGACAGCAATCAGCCCCAGCATTTT. The chain is built from TRBV5-1 and TRBJ1-5; 8 bases align to TRBD1. The CDR3 sequence is 15 residues long. The J segment lost 1 base and the V segment lost 4 bases, leaving 4 bases of the junction unmatched. In germline, CDR1 is SGHRS, CDR2 YFSETQ.

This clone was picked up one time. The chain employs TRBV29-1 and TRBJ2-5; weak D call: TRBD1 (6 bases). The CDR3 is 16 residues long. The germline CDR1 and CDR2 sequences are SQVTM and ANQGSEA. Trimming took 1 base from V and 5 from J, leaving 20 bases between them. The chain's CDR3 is CSVEGLRNREEETQYF. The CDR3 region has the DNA TGCAGCGTTGAAGGTCTGAGAAACAGGGAAGAGGAGACCCAGTACTTC.

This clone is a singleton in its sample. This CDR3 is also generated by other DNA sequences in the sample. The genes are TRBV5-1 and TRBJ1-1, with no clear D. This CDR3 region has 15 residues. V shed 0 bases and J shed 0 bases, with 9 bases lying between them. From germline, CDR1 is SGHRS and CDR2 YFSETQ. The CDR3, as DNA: TGCGCCAGCAGCTTGGGGGCAGGTTTGAACACTGAAGCTTTCTTT. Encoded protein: CASSLGAGLNTEAFF.